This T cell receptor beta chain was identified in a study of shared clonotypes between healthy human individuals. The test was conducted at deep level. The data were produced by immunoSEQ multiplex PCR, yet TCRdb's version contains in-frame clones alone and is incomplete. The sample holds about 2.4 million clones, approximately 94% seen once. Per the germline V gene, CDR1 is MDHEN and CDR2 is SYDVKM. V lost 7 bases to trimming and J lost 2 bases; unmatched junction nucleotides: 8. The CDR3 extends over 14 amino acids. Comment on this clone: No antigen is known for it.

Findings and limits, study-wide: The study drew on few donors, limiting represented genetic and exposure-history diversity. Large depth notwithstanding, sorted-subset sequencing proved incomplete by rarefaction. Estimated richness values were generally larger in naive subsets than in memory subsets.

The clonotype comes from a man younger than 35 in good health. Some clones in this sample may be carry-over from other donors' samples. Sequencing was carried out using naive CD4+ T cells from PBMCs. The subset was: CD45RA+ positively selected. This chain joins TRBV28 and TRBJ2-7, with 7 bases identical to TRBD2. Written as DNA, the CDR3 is TGTGCCAGCAACCCAGGCGGGAGTACCTACGAGCAGTACTTC. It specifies CASNPGGSTYEQYF.